The present T cell receptor (beta chain) was sequenced within a study of T cells in Graves' hyperthyroidism and ophthalmopathy (dated 2019 in TCRdb). Concerning the study at large: Peripheral blood was sampled at the time of initial diagnosis, prior to any treatment. A discovery cohort of 95 to 100 patients, 43 with Graves' ophthalmopathy and 55 to 60 with stable Graves' hyperthyroidism, was used to find distinguishing TCR V-J signatures. Whether ophthalmopathy could be predicted prospectively was tested in an independent validation cohort made up of under 20 hyperthyroidism patients plus 17 patients who later progressed to ophthalmopathy. The 85 to 100 discovery patients were randomly split 7:3 into training and test sets. Thyroid tissue and blood T-cell repertoires from about six Graves' hyperthyroidism patients were also compared in the study. After sampling, hyperthyroidism patients received methimazole starting at 30 mg daily, and ophthalmopathy patients received high-dose intravenous methylprednisolone. TCR Vbeta CDR3 sequencing of 130 to 150 peripheral blood samples (roughly 41 ophthalmopathy, roughly 74 hyperthyroidism and roughly 17 progressor patients) is reported in the paper. Paper-wide results and their limitations: Blood samples also contained most of the expanded thyroid clonotypes (frequency above 0.001), which suggests that blood repertoires may reflect thyroid immune responses. In validation, the model predicted progression to ophthalmopathy with 65% to 71% sensitivity and approximately 72% specificity, a median of 6.5 months before onset. Sample size was not statistically predetermined, and investigators were not blinded to group allocation. In cross-validation, a model built on a 13 V-J signature told ophthalmopathy apart from stable hyperthyroidism with approximately 91% sensitivity and approximately 81% specificity, and in testing the same model reached 80%/75%.

The V and J ends are trimmed by 5 bases and 4 bases, leaving 17 bases between them. From the cysteine through the phenylalanine, the CDR3 covers 14 amino acids. Just the 42-base CDR3 DNA is kept, in frame starting at base 1. CDR1 DFQATT and CDR2 SNEGSKA were looked up in the germline V gene (reference sequence). The TCR beta CDR3 regions were amplified from the RNA transcripts. For the first round of RT-PCR on the TCR CDR3, the HTBI primer set was used together with the Qiagen OneStep RT-PCR kit. Libraries were constructed in a second round of multiplex PCR, after which size selection and purification were performed. Libraries were sequenced paired-end with 100 bp reads on an Illumina HiSeq2000. The paper's processing steps were these. SOAPnuke was used to process the raw data, removing reads that contained adapters or uncalled bases, had a mean Phred below 15, or lacked an exact match to the constant primer or identifier. COPE v1.2.5 was used to merge high-quality paired reads, and clonotypes were defined as unique nucleotide sequences. MiTCR v1.1 was used to align the clonotypes against IMGT TRBV, TRBD and TRBJ reference segments. Analysis was restricted to V-J combinations with a frequency above 0.0001, which covered just over 98% of repertoires. A TCS score was defined as the ratio between F50 (clonal expansion) and ExV (chaos), using BLOSUM62-based TCRdist between CDR3 peptides within each V-J. Welch's t-statistics and random forest reduced around 510 V-J features to about 13, which were used in a naive Bayes classifier (R e1071). Thyroid-blood repertoire similarity was quantified with the Morisita-Horn index. TCRdb trimmed the raw reads at Q25, called clones with MiXCR and kept productive beta chains. When rows share a CDR3 protein, they turn into one entry using the most common DNA and genes. TCRdb's processing, not the study's, gives the V and J calls here. This sample comprises around 720,000 distinct CDR3 sequences, approximately 36% of them detected only once. Clones ranked in the top ten supply around 32% of the sample.

This clonotype appeared a few times. The antigen this receptor binds is unknown. Base qualities are missing; no much larger clone stands one base away. A patient counted as having stable Graves' hyperthyroidism if no progression to ophthalmopathy occurred over 18 months of follow-up. Hyperthyroidism patients were aged 18 to 65 years and newly diagnosed, with disease duration of less than 2 months. Any patient with an uncontrolled infection, another autoimmune disease, pregnancy or lactation was excluded. Diagnoses were based on clinical symptoms, serum thyroxine and TRAb, thyroid ultrasound and orbital computed tomography. PBMCs were isolated from 7.5 to 10 ml of fresh peripheral blood by Ficoll-Paque density gradient centrifugation. Total RNA was extracted with Trizol reagent, and quality was checked on an Agilent 2100 Bioanalyzer.

This receptor was taken from a woman in her forties with Graves' hyperthyroidism. The sequenced material came from blood. The chain uses TRBV20-1 and TRBJ1-2, with the D gene too uncertain to name. The CDR3 in this case is CSASDLRSPYGYTF. In nucleotide form, the sequence is TGCAGTGCTTCTGACCTCAGATCCCCCTATGGCTACACCTTC.